This T cell receptor (beta chain) was identified in a study of cytomegalovirus exposure and HLA in healthy donors. As for the study in general: The study placed less than 90% of its approximately 400 genotyped donors in the Caucasian-associated ancestry cluster.

The donors gave bone marrow, and they were healthy. Primers included in the PCR were 60 Vbeta and 13 Jbeta primers. Repertoires were generated with immunoSEQ multiplex PCR, while TCRdb's copy carries only in-frame clones and drops some. The table lists 240,000 or so clones, around 81% of them singletons. Between the trimmed V and J ends, which lost 1 base and 10 bases, there was a span of 11 bases. The CDR3 length is 13 residues. In germline, CDR1 is LNHNV, CDR2 YYDKDF (reference sequence). Sample: PBMCs. The gene calls are TRBV15 and TRBJ2-1; perhaps TRBD2 as D (6 bases). The source of this sequence is a woman aged 55-75 years in good health and CMV-seropositive. The DNA of the CDR3 is TGTGCCACCAGCAGAGGGCCTAGCGCCGAGCAGTTCTTC. Its protein product is CATSRGPSAEQFF.